This T cell receptor beta chain came from a study of memory CD4+ T cells and cytomegalovirus serostatus (dated by TCRdb to about 2019). Broadly, across the study: A total of about 35 healthy Belgian adults, of whom 9 were CMV seropositive and about 24 were CMV seronegative, were included in the cohort. CD4+ memory TCRbeta repertoires of a Belgian cohort with known cytomegalovirus serostatus were sequenced in order to replicate a published TCR-based CMV serostatus classifier. General conclusions and limits of the study: Among the roughly 160 previously reported CMV-associated TCRbeta sequences, 60 to 85 showed up in the CD4+ memory repertoires, with each one found in between one and five individuals. Unlike the original study, which covered naive and memory CD4+ and CD8+ populations, the Belgian study sequenced only CD4+CD45RO+ memory cells. Results were interpreted as suggesting that the CMV-associated TCR signature is largely present in the CD4+ memory repertoire. On the Belgian cohort, the classifier based on the original framework reached a median bootstrapped AUC of approximately 0.95, with a 95% CI of 0.76-1.00. For predicting CMV serostatus, the median bootstrapped AUC was 0.95 using the original framework and about 0.9 using a US-trained random forest.

Cut back by 2 bases and 4 bases, the V and J ends lie 12 bases apart. CDR1 and CDR2 are read off the germline V gene (reference sequence) as PRHDT and FYEKMQ. Inclusive of the bounding cysteine and phenylalanine, the CDR3 is 15 residues long. The kept DNA is CDR3 alone, 45 bases in frame from the first base. Single viable CD3+CD4+CD8-CD45RO+ cells were sorted as memory CD4+ T cells on a FACSAria II. CMV serostatus was determined using a Roche Elecsys assay that detects serum IgG against CMV pp150, pp28, p38 and p52. After the samples were thawed, total CD4+ T cells were enriched through positive selection using CD4 magnetic microbeads. The samples came from a separate study whose specific focus was interrogating the CD4+ T cell memory repertoire. Peripheral blood mononuclear cells were isolated and cryopreserved following standard operating procedures; serum was stored at -80 °C. The staining used CD3-PerCP (BW264/56), CD4-APC (RPA-T4), CD45RO-PE (UCHT1) and CD8-Pacific Orange (3B5) antibodies, and Sytox blue was used to exclude non-viable cells.

Concerning this clone itself: Its cognate antigen has yet to be identified. There are no base qualities to consult, and no much larger clone falls within one base.

The Quick-DNA Microprep Kit was used to extract genomic DNA from the sorted cells. Amplification of TCRbeta DNA was done with the immunoSEQ hsTCRbeta kit, following the protocol from the manufacturer. TCRbeta libraries were sequenced on an Illumina MiSeq instrument. In the authors' own workflow: After out-of-frame sequences were removed, 2,204,828 distinct TCRbeta sequences remained, averaging about 66,813 per individual. Each individual was scored according to the count of over 150 previously reported CMV-associated TCRbeta sequences and the total productive distinct TCRbeta count. A beta-binomial model was reimplemented in Python, and scikit-learn random forests with default parameters were trained on data from the US cohort. Classifier performance on the Belgian cohort was summarized as median AUC with percentile confidence intervals calculated over 10,000 bootstrap iterations. TCRdb re-hosts the immuneACCESS table, in-frame sequences only. Its copies lack some clones; in the studies checked, an unresolved V gene accounts for under half of them, and the cause for the rest is not known. V, J and clone size are taken as reported in that table, and D and trimming were inferred from the DNA itself. For this sample there are nearly 50,000 clones; just under 80% appear just once. The biggest ten clones account for approximately 0.78% of the sample.

Sequences were obtained from memory CD4+ T cells from blood. The sequence is built from TRBV13 and TRBJ1-3; the D gene cannot be resolved reliably. The TCR comes from an adult in good health and CMV-seronegative. The DNA sequence is TGTGCCAGCAGCTTACGGACGGGAAGGGGAAACACCATATATTTT. Its protein is CASSLRTGRGNTIYF.